One and the same sample provided the 17 T cell receptor beta chains below, sequenced in a study of PD-L1 blockade in urothelial cancer. Libraries were prepared by immunoSEQ multiplex PCR; TCRdb keeps only in-frame clonotypes and omits some of them. The sample has about 41,000 clones, 65% to 85% seen once. The sample was PBMCs, taken around atezolizumab (anti-PD-L1) treatment. These receptors came from a man aged 55 to 70 with urothelial cancer.

This clone was observed once. This chain joins TRBV11-2 and TRBJ2-7; D is unresolved. Trimming removed 5 bases from V and 4 bases from J, with 12 bases in between. Germline lookup yields CDR1 SGHAT and CDR2 FQNNGV. The CDR3 contains 13 residues. CDR3 residues: CASSGNTVYEQYF. CDR3 DNA sequence: TGTGCCAGCAGCGGAAATACAGTATACGAGCAGTACTTC.

This chain connects TRBV7-2 to TRBJ1-6; D remains ambiguous. V was trimmed by 3 bases and J by 6 bases, leaving 9 bases between them. Per the germline V gene, CDR1 is SGHTA and CDR2 is FQGNSA. There are 14 residues in the CDR3. CDR3 sequence (DNA): TGTGCCAGCAGCTTCGTCCGGGTTAATTCACCCCTCCACTTT. It specifies CASSFVRVNSPLHF. The entire variable domain, with the rest obtained from reference TRBV7-2 and TRBJ1-6, is as follows: GAGVSQSPSNKVTEKGKDVELRCDPISGHTALYWYRQSLGQGLEFLIYFQGNSAPDKSGLPSDRFSAERTGGSVSTLTIQRTQQEDSAVYLCASSFVRVNSPLHFGNGTRLTVT.

The V and J genes are TRBV2 and TRBJ1-5; D gene unclear. Germline-derived CDR1 and CDR2 are SNHLY and FYNNEI. CDR3 length: 15 amino acids. V dropped 4 bases and J dropped 0 bases, with 10 bases sitting between them. The CDR3 DNA reads TGTGCCAGCAGTGGGCTCAGGAATAGCAATCAGCCCCAGCATTTT. Residues: CASSGLRNSNQPQHF.

The CDR3 sequence is CASRTGGDTQYF. The CDR3 DNA is TGTGCCAGCAGAACAGGGGGCGATACGCAGTATTTT. The rearrangement uses TRBV6-5 and TRBJ2-3; TRBD1 matches at 9 bases. The junction had 1 base not matched to a gene; V was cut back by 6 bases and J by 6 bases. Per the germline V gene, CDR1 is MNHEY and CDR2 is SVGAGI. This CDR3 contains 12 residues.

The chain uses TRBV7-2 and TRBJ1-2, with no clear D. Trimming pared 5 bases from V and 4 bases from J, leaving 20 bases between. CDR1 is SGHTA, CDR2 FQGNSA, per germline. The CDR3 contains 16 residues. This CDR3 is CASSHSHRRDAYGYTF. DNA of the CDR3: TGTGCCAGCAGCCACAGCCATCGGAGGGATGCCTATGGCTACACCTTC.

V gene TRBV6-5 combines with J gene TRBJ1-6; tentatively, D is TRBD1 (5 bases). CDR3 length equals 14 residues. V was pared by 5 bases and J by 10 bases, with 15 bases between. CDR1 is MNHEY and CDR2 is SVGAGI in the germline V gene. This CDR3 reads CASSITRERSPLHF. The CDR3 DNA follows: TGTGCCAGCAGTATTACCAGGGAACGGTCACCCCTCCACTTT.

This clone was counted between two and nine times. This chain joins TRBV6-1 and TRBJ1-5; maybe TRBD1 (6 bases). The germline gives CDR1 MNHNS, CDR2 SASEGT. The V end lost 2 bases, the J end lost 6 bases, and 11 bases lay between the germline ends. The length of the CDR3 is 14 residues. The CDR3 bases are TGTGCCAGCAGTGAACCCGAACAGGGTCAGCCCCAGCATTTT. Encoded protein: CASSEPEQGQPQHF.

The V call is TRBV6-5, the J call TRBJ2-7; 9 bases fit TRBD1. Germline CDR1 reads MNHEY; CDR2 reads SVGAGI. J was trimmed by 5 bases and V by 2 bases; bases with no gene match: 10. The CDR3 is made up of 16 amino acids. The CDR3 DNA sequence: TGTGCCAGCAGTTACGAGATGGGACAGGGAAAGCACGAGCAGTACTTC. It translates to CASSYEMGQGKHEQYF.

V and J are TRBV5-6 and TRBJ2-5; D is perhaps TRBD2 (6 bases). V was shortened by 4 bases and J by 3 bases, with 16 bases between the two germline ends. The CDR3 has 15 residues. The germline V gene has CDR1 SGHDT and CDR2 YYEEEE. The CDR3 region has the DNA TGTGCCAGCAGCGGGGCGGGACTGCTAGAAGAGACCCAGTACTTC. This sequence encodes CASSGAGLLEETQYF. Supplemented by reference TRBV5-6 and TRBJ2-5, the full variable domain reads DAGVTQSPTHLIKTRGQQVTLRCSPKSGHDTVSWYQQALGQGPQFIFQYYEEEERQRGNFPDRFSGHQFPNYSSELNVNALLLGDSALYLCASSGAGLLEETQYFGPGTRLLVL.

The chain joins TRBV5-1 to TRBJ2-7; D is perhaps TRBD2 (5 bases). Germline CDR1 reads SGHRS; CDR2 reads YFSETQ. The CDR3 is 16 amino acids. The V end lost 4 bases, the J end lost 2 bases, and 19 bases lay between the germline ends. CDR3 in DNA: TGCGCCAGCAGCCCCGGACCCACCCTCGGGACCTACGAGCAGTACTTC. Residues: CASSPGPTLGTYEQYF.

The rearrangement uses TRBV28 and TRBJ2-3; 7 bases line up with TRBD2. V lost 6 bases to trimming and J lost 1 base; unmatched junction nucleotides: 4. Germline V gene data show CDR1 as MDHEN and CDR2 as SYDVKM. The CDR3 consists of 14 residues. CDR3 sequence: CASSTAGGTDTQYF. The CDR3 nucleotides read TGTGCCAGCAGCACCGCGGGGGGCACAGATACGCAGTATTTT.

The V gene is TRBV6-1, the J gene TRBJ2-2; a weak D match, TRBD1 (5 bases). Between the trimmed V and J ends, which lost 1 base and 0 bases, there was a span of 9 bases. The CDR3 is made up of 16 amino acids. Per the germline V gene, CDR1 is MNHNS and CDR2 is SASEGT. CDR3 sequence (DNA): TGTGCCAGCAGTGAAGAAGGGGATTCGAACACCGGGGAGCTGTTTTTT. It yields the protein CASSEEGDSNTGELFF.

This chain uses TRBV28 with TRBJ2-7; no reliable D call. From germline, CDR1 is MDHEN and CDR2 SYDVKM. The CDR3 has 12 residues. Trimming stripped 1 base from V and 5 bases from J, with 6 bases between. The CDR3 DNA reads TGTGCCAGCAGTTTATTGCCAGACGAGCAGTACTTC. This codes for CASSLLPDEQYF.

The chain is built from TRBV6-1 and TRBJ2-7, with D possibly being TRBD2 (6 bases). Trimming cost V 7 bases and J 2 bases, with 18 bases left between them. The CDR3 consists of 15 residues. Per the germline V gene, CDR1 is MNHNS and CDR2 is SASEGT. The CDR3 nucleotides are TGTGCCAGCACCCCGTTCAGTGGGGGGACCTACGAGCAGTACTTC. Encoded protein: CASTPFSGGTYEQYF.

V is TRBV11-2 and J is TRBJ2-7, with 9 positions matching TRBD1. V was clipped by 8 bases and J by 6 bases; unmatched bases: 8. Germline V gene lookup returns CDR1 SGHAT and CDR2 FQNNGV. This CDR3 contains 13 residues. CDR3 amino acids: CASRGQGNGEQYF. The CDR3 bases are TGTGCCAGCCGGGGACAGGGCAACGGCGAGCAGTACTTC.

This clone showed up just once. The genes are TRBV15 and TRBJ1-2; 8 bases align to TRBD1. From germline, CDR1 is LNHNV and CDR2 YYDKDF (reference sequence). Germline trimming cut 3 bases from V and 4 bases from J; bases unmatched to any gene: 4. The CDR3 has 14 residues. The CDR3 coding sequence is TGTGCCACCAGCAGTAACAGGGGGTCCTATGGCTACACCTTC. The encoded protein is CATSSNRGSYGYTF.

This rearrangement joins TRBV5-1 to TRBJ2-1; TRBD1 agrees at 9 bases. J was trimmed by 7 bases and V by 0 bases; bases with no gene match: 2. Per germline, CDR1 SGHRS and CDR2 YFSETQ. The CDR3 covers 14 residues. CDR3 in amino acids: CASSLGQGGNEQFF. The CDR3 nucleotides are TGCGCCAGCAGCTTGGGACAGGGGGGGAATGAGCAGTTCTTC.